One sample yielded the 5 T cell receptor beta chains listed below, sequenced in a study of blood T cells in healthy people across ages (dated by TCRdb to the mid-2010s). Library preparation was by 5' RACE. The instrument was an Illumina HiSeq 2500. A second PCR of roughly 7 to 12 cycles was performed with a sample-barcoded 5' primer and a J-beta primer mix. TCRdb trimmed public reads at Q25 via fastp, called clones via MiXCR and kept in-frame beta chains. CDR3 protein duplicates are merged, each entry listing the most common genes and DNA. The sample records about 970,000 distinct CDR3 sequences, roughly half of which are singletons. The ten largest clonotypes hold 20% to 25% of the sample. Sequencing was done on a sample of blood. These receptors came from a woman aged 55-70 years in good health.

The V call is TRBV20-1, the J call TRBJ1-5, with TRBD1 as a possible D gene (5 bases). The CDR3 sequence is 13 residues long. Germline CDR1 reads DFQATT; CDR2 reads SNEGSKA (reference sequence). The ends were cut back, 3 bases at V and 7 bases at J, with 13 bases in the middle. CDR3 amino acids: CSARSGMEQPQHF. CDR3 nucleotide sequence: TGCAGTGCTAGGTCAGGGATGGAGCAGCCCCAGCATTTT.

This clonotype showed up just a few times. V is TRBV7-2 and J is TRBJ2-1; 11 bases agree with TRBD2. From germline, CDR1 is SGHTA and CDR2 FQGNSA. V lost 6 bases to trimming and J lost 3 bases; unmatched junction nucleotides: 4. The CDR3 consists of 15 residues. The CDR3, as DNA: TGTGCCAGCAGTAGCGGGAGGGCGGTCTACAATGAGCAGTTCTTC. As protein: CASSSGRAVYNEQFF. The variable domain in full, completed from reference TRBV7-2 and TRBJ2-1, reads GAGVSQSPSNKVTEKGKDVELRCDPISGHTALYWYRQSLGQGLEFLIYFQGNSAPDKSGLPSDRFSAERTGGSVSTLTIQRTQQEDSAVYLCASSSGRAVYNEQFFGPGTRLTVL.

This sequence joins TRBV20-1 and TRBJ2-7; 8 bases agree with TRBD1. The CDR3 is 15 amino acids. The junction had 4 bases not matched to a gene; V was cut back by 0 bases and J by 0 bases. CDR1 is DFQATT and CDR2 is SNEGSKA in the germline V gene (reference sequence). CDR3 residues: CSARDHGQGSYEQYF. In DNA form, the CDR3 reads TGCAGTGCTAGAGATCATGGACAGGGCTCCTACGAGCAGTACTTC.

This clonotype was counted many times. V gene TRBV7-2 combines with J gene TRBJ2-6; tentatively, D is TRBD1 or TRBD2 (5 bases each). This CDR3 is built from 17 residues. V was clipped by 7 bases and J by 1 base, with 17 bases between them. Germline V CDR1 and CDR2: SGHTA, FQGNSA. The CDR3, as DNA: TGTGCCAGCACCCGGGGCACCCTCCTTTCTGGGGCCAACGTCCTGACTTTC. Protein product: CASTRGTLLSGANVLTF. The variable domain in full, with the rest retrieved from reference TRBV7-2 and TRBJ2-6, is GAGVSQSPSNKVTEKGKDVELRCDPISGHTALYWYRQSLGQGLEFLIYFQGNSAPDKSGLPSDRFSAERTGGSVSTLTIQRTQQEDSAVYLCASTRGTLLSGANVLTFGAGSRLTVL.

Written as DNA, the CDR3 is TGCGCCAGCAGGGAATTAGCGGGAGTTGTAATAGGTACGCAGTATTTT. The encoded protein is CASRELAGVVIGTQYF. This sequence joins TRBV5-1 and TRBJ2-3; 9 bases agree with TRBD2. Germline values: CDR1 SGHRS, CDR2 YFSETQ. The J segment lost 8 bases and the V segment lost 5 bases, leaving 15 bases of the junction unmatched. This CDR3 spans 16 amino acids.